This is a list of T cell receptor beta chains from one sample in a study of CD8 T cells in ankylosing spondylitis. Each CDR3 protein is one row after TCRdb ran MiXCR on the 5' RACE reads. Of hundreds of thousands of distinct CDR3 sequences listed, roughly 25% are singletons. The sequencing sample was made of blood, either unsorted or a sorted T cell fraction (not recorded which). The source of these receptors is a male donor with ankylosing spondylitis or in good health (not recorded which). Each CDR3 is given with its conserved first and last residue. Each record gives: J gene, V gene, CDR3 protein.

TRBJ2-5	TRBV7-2	CASSPGRKGGQETQYF
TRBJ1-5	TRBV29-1	CSVELADNQPQHF
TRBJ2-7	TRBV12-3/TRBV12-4	CASSLQATVEYF
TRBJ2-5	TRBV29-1	CSVGRGMETQYF
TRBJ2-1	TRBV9	CASSVDGDSYNEQFF
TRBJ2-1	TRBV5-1	CASSLKPASSYNEQFF
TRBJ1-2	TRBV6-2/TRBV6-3	CASKTIDGRTYGYTF
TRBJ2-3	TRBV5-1	CASSRRLTGGSGTDTQYF
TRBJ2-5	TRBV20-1	CSDQQGREETQYF
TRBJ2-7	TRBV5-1	CASSLATGNRDEQYF
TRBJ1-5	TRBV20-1	CSARASQSGNQPQHF
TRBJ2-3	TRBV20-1	CSATGLAYLPDTQYF
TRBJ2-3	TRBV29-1	CSVEDSGRSPDTQYF
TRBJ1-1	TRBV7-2	CASSLALLREAFF
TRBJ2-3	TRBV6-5	CASSSETGPRTDTQYF
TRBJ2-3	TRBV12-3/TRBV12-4	CASRKLGTFTDTQYF